These 12 T cell receptor beta chains came from one sample sequenced in a study of blood T cell repertoires in COVID-19. TCRdb's table, derived via immunoSEQ multiplex PCR, lists solely in-frame clones and lacks some. The repertoire has under 300,000 clones, less than 90% of them found once; the top ten carry 4.6%. The specimen sequenced was peripheral blood. These receptors originate from a man in his sixties who had recovered from COVID-19.

V usage is TRBV5-1 and J usage is TRBJ2-2; D remains ambiguous. This CDR3 is 17 amino acids long. CDR1 is SGHRS and CDR2 is YFSETQ in the germline V gene. With 5 bases removed from V and 4 bases from J, the gap between germline ends came to 21 bases. The CDR3 DNA is TGCGCCAGCAGTCTGTCTGGGTCTTTCTCTAGCACCGGGGAGCTGTTTTTT. Translated: CASSLSGSFSSTGELFF.

This clone has more than one count but fewer than ten. The gene calls are TRBV7-9 and TRBJ1-1; TRBD1 might be the D (6 bases). CDR3 length: 15 amino acids. With 6 bases removed from V and 3 bases from J, the gap between germline ends came to 17 bases. Per the germline V gene, CDR1 is SEHNR and CDR2 is FQNEAQ (reference sequence). Here the CDR3 reads CASSLGAAQYTEAFF. The CDR3 DNA sequence: TGTGCCAGCAGTCTGGGGGCAGCCCAATACACTGAAGCTTTCTTT.

This chain uses TRBV19 with TRBJ2-5; 10 nucleotides align to TRBD1. Germline CDR1 and CDR2: LNHDA and SQIVND (reference sequence). Trimming took 4 bases from V and 5 from J; bases not matched to a gene: 10. The CDR3 contains 16 residues. The CDR3 nucleotides are TGTGCCAGTAGTACACCGACAGGGGGCTTGGTTGAGACCCAGTACTTC. Its protein is CASSTPTGGLVETQYF.

In this sample, this clone turned up once. The J gene is TRBJ2-3, the V gene TRBV10-3, with 7 bases that match TRBD1. This CDR3 comprises 15 residues. The germline V gene encodes CDR1 ENHRY and CDR2 SYGVKD. V was pared by 6 bases and J by 2 bases, with 8 bases of the junction left unmatched. CDR3 DNA: TGTGCCATCAGCAAGGGACAGTTAATCACAGATACGCAGTATTTT. Translation: CAISKGQLITDTQYF.

In its sample, this clone was seen a few times. The rearrangement joins TRBV5-1 to TRBJ1-6; D perhaps matches TRBD1 (6 bases). Deletions cut 0 bases from V and 10 bases from J, with 14 bases between. The germline CDR1 and CDR2 sequences are SGHRS and YFSETQ. There are 15 residues in the CDR3. The CDR3 nucleotides read TGCGCCAGCAGCTTGGAAGGGGGGGGGACCTCACCCCTCCACTTT. Protein sequence: CASSLEGGGTSPLHF.

This sequence joins TRBV28 and TRBJ2-4, with D perhaps matching TRBD1 (5 bases). This CDR3 is built from 15 residues. V was clipped by 3 bases and J by 8 bases, with 17 bases between them. The V gene's germline CDR1 is MDHEN and CDR2 SYDVKM. The CDR3 nucleotides read TGTGCCAGCAGTTTCGGTTGGCAGGGCGGAGACATTCAGTACTTC. Protein: CASSFGWQGGDIQYF.

The chain combines TRBV5-1 with TRBJ2-1; D unresolved. CDR3 size: 16 residues. Germline V gene sequence: CDR1 SGHRS, CDR2 YFSETQ. V gave up 4 bases and J gave up 6 bases, with 20 bases separating them. For the CDR3, the DNA is TGCGCCAGCAGCCGACTGTTGGGTGTCGTAGGCAATGAGCAGTTCTTC. Translation gives CASSRLLGVVGNEQFF.

The table lists this clone with a count of one. The chain links TRBV4-1 to TRBJ1-4, with a possible D match to TRBD1 (5 bases). Trimming cost V 5 bases and J 8 bases, with 21 bases left between them. The germline CDR1 and CDR2 sequences are MGHRA and YSYEKL. The CDR3 totals 16 residues. The CDR3 DNA follows: TGCGCCAGCAGCACCCGGTCGATTCAGGGAAGCGAAAAACTGTTTTTT. Translating it yields CASSTRSIQGSEKLFF.

This clone has a single count. The gene calls are TRBV12-3 or TRBV12-4 and TRBJ2-7, with unresolved D. The CDR3 length is 13 residues. The V and J ends lost 1 base and 4 bases respectively, with 8 bases between them. CDR3 coding DNA: TGTGCCAGCAGTTTAGGGGCAGCTTACGAGCAGTACTTC. Amino acids: CASSLGAAYEQYF.

This chain's CDR3 is CASSYDSSSGNTIYF. In DNA form, the CDR3 reads TGTGCCAGCAGTTACGACAGCTCCTCTGGAAACACCATATATTTT. V and J are TRBV6-5 and TRBJ1-3; D may be TRBD1 (5 bases). This CDR3 is 15 amino acids long. CDR1 and CDR2 (germline): MNHEY, SVGAGI. Between the trimmed V and J ends, which lost 2 bases and 0 bases, there was a span of 8 bases.

V gene TRBV21-1 combines with J gene TRBJ1-2. TRBV21-1 is a known pseudogene. The CDR3 has 14 amino acids. CDR3 loop: CASSTRGTFDGYTF. The DNA for the CDR3 is TGTGCCAGCAGCACACGGGGAACGTTCGATGGCTACACCTTC.

J is TRBJ2-7 and V is TRBV10-3, with 11 bases identical to TRBD2. Germline-derived CDR1 and CDR2 are ENHRY and SYGVKD. The CDR3 loop spans 16 amino acids. Trimming took 2 bases from V and 5 from J; bases not matched to a gene: 8. The CDR3 DNA follows: TGTGCCATCAGTGAGAGTACTAGCGGGGGTTCGGACGAGCAGTACTTC. It yields the protein CAISESTSGGSDEQYF.